There are many counts of the clone carrying this T cell receptor (beta chain). Antigen unknown. In the original processing: Counts of TCRs in each sample centred on a median of around 96,000 and extended from approximately 21,000 to 630,000. TCRdb reprocessed the RACE reads via MiXCR and lists one record per CDR3 protein. V and J calls and clone size were set by TCRdb, not the authors. This sample has approximately 80,000 distinct CDR3 sequences; under 11% occur once, and the top ten carry approximately 4.7%. The CDR3 spans 11 residues. V was trimmed by 5 bases and J by 9 bases, leaving 11 bases between them. Germline V gene data show CDR1 as SGHTA and CDR2 as FQGNSA. This sample is part of a study of human T cells and chemical hapten exposure. Study-level findings and limits: Donors were affected by alopecia, so their immune reaction might vary from that of healthy individuals. Significantly more large CDR3 similarity clusters arose among expanded TCRs than among controls.

Time point noted: patch test 2, 6 weeks after DPC sensitization. Described treatment: therapeutic diphenylcyclopropenone sensitization with weekly scalp DPC. Alopecia patients deemed DPC-suitable, aged 18 to 70, excluding pregnancy. This rearrangement joins TRBV7-2 to TRBJ2-7; D not resolved. The sample was whole blood, taken in connection with sensitization to the hapten diphenylcyclopropenone (DPC). The sequence was obtained from a woman between 50 and 59 years old with alopecia areata. Some clones in this sample may be carry-over from other donors' samples. DNA of the CDR3: TGTGCCAGCAGCCCGGCTTCCGGGCAGTACTTC. Its protein is CASSPASGQYF. Filled out from reference TRBV7-2 and TRBJ2-7, the complete variable domain reads GAGVSQSPSNKVTEKGKDVELRCDPISGHTALYWYRQSLGQGLEFLIYFQGNSAPDKSGLPSDRFSAERTGGSVSTLTIQRTQQEDSAVYLCASSPASGQYFGPGTRLTVT.